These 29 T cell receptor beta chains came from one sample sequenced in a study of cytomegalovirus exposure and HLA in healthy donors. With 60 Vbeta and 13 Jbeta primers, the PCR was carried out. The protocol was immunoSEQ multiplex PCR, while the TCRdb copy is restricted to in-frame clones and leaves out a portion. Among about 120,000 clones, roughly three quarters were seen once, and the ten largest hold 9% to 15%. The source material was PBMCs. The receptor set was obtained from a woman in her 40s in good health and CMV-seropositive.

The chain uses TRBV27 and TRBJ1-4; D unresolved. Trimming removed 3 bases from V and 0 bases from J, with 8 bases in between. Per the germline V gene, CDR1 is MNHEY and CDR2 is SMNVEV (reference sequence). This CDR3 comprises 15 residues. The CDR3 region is CASSLRSTTNEKLFF. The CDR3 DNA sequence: TGTGCCAGCAGTTTGAGATCTACAACTAATGAAAAACTGTTTTTT.

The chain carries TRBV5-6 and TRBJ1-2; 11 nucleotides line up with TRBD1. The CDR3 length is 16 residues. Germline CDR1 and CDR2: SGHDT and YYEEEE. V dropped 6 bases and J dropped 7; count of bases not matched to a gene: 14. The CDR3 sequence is CASTDILGQGAFGYTF. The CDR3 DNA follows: TGTGCCAGCACCGATATACTCGGACAGGGGGCCTTTGGCTACACCTTC.

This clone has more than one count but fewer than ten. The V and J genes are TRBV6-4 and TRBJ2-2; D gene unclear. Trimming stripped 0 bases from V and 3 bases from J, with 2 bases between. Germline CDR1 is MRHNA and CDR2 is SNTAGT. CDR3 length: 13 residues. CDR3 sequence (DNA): TGTGCCAGCAGTGACTCCGACACCGGGGAGCTGTTTTTT. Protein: CASSDSDTGELFF.

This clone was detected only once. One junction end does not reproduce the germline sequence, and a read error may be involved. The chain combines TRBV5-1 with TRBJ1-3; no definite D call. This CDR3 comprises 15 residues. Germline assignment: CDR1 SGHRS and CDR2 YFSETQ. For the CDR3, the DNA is TGCGCCAGCGGCTTGGTCTCGAGCTCTGGAAACACCATATATTTT. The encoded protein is CASGLVSSSGNTIYF.

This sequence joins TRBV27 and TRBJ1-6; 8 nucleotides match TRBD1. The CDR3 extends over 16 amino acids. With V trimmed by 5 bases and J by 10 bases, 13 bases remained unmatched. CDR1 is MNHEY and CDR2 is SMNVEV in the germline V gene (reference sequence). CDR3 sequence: CASSPPRQGSYSPLHF. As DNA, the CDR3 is TGTGCCAGCAGTCCTCCTAGACAGGGGAGCTACTCACCCCTCCACTTT.

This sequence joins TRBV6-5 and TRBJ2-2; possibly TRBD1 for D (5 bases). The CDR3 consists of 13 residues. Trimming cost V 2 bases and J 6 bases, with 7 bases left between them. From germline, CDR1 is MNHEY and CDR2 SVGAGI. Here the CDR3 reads CASSYRRAGELFF. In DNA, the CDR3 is TGTGCCAGCAGTTACCGCAGGGCCGGGGAGCTGTTTTTT.

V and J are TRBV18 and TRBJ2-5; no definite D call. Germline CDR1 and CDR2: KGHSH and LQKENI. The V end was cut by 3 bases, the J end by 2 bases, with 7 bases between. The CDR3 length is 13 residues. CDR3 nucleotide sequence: TGTGCCAGCTCACCTATTGAGCAAGAGACCCAGTACTTC. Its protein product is CASSPIEQETQYF.

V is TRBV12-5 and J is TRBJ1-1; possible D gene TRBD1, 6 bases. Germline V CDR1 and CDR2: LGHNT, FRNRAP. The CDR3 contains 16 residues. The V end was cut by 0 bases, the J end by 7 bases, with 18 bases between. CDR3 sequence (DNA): TGTGCTAGTGGTTTGGTACTGGGGGCAGTGGTAAATGAAGCTTTCTTT. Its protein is CASGLVLGAVVNEAFF.

The DNA of the CDR3 is TGCGCCAGCAGCTTGGCAGGGTATAGCACCATATATTTT. This gives the protein CASSLAGYSTIYF. This sequence joins TRBV5-1 and TRBJ1-3; D is perhaps TRBD1 (5 bases). The CDR3 extends over 13 amino acids. Germline V gene data show CDR1 as SGHRS and CDR2 as YFSETQ. Trimming shortened V by 0 bases and J by 9 bases, and 10 bases separated the two germline ends. The complete variable domain, with remaining parts taken from reference TRBV5-1 and TRBJ1-3, reads KAGVTQTPRYLIKTRGQQVTLSCSPISGHRSVSWYQQTPGQGLQFLFEYFSETQRNKGNFPGRFSGRQFSNSRSEMNVSTLELGDSALYLCASSLAGYSTIYFGEGSWLTVV.

CDR3 region: CASRQTGGNQPQHF. In DNA, the CDR3 is TGTGCCAGCAGGCAGACAGGGGGCAATCAGCCCCAGCATTTT. V gene TRBV6-5 combines with J gene TRBJ1-5, with 8 bases aligning to TRBD1. Germline V gene lookup returns CDR1 MNHEY and CDR2 SVGAGI. The CDR3 loop spans 14 amino acids. V lost 6 bases, J lost 2 bases, and 3 bases stayed unmatched.

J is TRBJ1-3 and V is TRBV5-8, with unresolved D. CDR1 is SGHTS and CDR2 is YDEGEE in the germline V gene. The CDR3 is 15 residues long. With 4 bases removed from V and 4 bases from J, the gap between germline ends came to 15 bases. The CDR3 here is CASSPGSLFGNTIYF. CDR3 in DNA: TGTGCCAGCAGCCCGGGGAGCCTCTTCGGAAACACCATATATTTT. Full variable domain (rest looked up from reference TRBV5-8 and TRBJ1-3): EAGVTQSPTHLIKTRGQQATLRCSPISGHTSVYWYQQALGLGLQFLLWYDEGEERNRGNFPPRFSGRQFPNYSSELNVNALELEDSALYLCASSPGSLFGNTIYFGEGSWLTVV.

CDR3 protein: CASSYSGGMGYGYTF. Written as DNA, the CDR3 is TGTGCCAGCAGTTACTCTGGCGGGATGGGGTATGGCTACACCTTC. The chain couples TRBV6-6 to TRBJ1-2; unclear D gene. The CDR3 spans 15 residues. CDR1 MNHNY and CDR2 SVGAGI come from the germline V gene (reference sequence). V was cut by 0 bases and J by 5 bases, with 13 bases left in between.

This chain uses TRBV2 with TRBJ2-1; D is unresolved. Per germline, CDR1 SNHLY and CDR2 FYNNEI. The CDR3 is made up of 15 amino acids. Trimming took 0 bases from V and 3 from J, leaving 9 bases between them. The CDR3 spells CASSEALDGYNEQFF. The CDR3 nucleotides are TGTGCCAGCAGTGAAGCGCTAGACGGCTACAATGAGCAGTTCTTC.

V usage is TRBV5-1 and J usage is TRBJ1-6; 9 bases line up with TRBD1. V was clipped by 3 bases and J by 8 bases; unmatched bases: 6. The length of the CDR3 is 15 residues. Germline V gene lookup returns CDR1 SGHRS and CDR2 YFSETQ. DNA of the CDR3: TGCGCCAGCAGCTCCCAACAGGGGGCTGATTCACCCCTCCACTTT. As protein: CASSSQQGADSPLHF. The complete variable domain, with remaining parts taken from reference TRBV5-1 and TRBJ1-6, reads KAGVTQTPRYLIKTRGQQVTLSCSPISGHRSVSWYQQTPGQGLQFLFEYFSETQRNKGNFPGRFSGRQFSNSRSEMNVSTLELGDSALYLCASSSQQGADSPLHFGNGTRLTVT.

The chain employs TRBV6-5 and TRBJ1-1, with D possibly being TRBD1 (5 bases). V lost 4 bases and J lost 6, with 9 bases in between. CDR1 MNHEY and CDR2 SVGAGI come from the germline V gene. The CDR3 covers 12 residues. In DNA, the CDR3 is TGTGCCAGCAGTTGGGTAGGGGCTGAAGCTTTCTTT. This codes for CASSWVGAEAFF.

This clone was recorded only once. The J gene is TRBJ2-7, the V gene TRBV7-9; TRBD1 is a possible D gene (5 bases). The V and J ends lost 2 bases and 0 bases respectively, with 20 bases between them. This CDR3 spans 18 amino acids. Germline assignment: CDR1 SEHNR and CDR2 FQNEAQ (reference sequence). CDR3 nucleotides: TGTGCCAGCAGCTTACGAAAACGGACACCTGTGAGCTCCTACGAGCAGTACTTC. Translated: CASSLRKRTPVSSYEQYF.

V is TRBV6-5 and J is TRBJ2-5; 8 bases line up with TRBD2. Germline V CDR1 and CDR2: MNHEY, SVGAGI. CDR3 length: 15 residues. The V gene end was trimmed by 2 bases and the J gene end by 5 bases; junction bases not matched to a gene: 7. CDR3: CASSYVGGGPETQYF. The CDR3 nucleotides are TGTGCCAGCAGTTACGTCGGGGGGGGCCCGGAGACCCAGTACTTC.

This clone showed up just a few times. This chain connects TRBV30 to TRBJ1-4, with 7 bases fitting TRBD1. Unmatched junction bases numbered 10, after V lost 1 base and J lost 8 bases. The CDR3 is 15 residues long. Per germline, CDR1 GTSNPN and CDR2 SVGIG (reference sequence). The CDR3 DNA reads TGTGCCTGGAGTGCCTATACGACAGGGAACGAAAAACTGTTTTTT. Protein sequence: CAWSAYTTGNEKLFF.

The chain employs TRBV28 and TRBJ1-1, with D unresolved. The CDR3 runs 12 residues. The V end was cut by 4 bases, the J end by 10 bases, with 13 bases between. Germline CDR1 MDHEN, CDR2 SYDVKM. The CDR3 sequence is CASSSPLAPAFF. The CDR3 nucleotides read TGTGCCAGCAGTTCACCCCTGGCACCAGCTTTCTTT.

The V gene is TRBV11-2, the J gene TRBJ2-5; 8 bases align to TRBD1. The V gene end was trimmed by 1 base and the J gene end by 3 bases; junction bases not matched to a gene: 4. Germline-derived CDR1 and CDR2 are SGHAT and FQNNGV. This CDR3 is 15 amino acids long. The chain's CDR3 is CASSLGGDRKETQYF. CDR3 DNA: TGTGCCAGCAGCTTAGGGGGGGACAGGAAAGAGACCCAGTACTTC.

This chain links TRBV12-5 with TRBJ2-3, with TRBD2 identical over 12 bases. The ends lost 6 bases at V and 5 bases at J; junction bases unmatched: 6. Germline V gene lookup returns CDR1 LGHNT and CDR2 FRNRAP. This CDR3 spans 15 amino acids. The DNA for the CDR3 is TGTGCTAGTGGCCAGACTAGCGGGGGCGTAGATACGCAGTATTTT. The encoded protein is CASGQTSGGVDTQYF.

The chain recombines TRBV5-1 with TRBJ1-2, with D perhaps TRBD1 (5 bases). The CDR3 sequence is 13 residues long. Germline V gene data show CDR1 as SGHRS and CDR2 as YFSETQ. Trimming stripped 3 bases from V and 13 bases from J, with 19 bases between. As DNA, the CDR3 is TGCGCCAGCAGCTGGGGAGCCAGGGAGGTAGTCACCTTC. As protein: CASSWGAREVVTF. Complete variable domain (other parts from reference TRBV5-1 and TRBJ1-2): KAGVTQTPRYLIKTRGQQVTLSCSPISGHRSVSWYQQTPGQGLQFLFEYFSETQRNKGNFPGRFSGRQFSNSRSEMNVSTLELGDSALYLCASSWGAREVVTFGSGTRLTVV.

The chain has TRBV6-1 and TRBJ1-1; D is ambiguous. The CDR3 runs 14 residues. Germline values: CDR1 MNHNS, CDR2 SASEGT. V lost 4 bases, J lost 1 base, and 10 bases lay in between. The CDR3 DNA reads TGTGCCAGCAGTGGAAAGAACAAGAACACTGAAGCTTTCTTT. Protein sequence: CASSGKNKNTEAFF.

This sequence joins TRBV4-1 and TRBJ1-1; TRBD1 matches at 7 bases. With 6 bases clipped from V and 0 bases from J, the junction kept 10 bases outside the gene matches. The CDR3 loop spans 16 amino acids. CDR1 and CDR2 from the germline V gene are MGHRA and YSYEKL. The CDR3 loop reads CASRRGQRTMNTEAFF. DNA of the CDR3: TGCGCCAGCAGACGGGGACAGCGGACCATGAACACTGAAGCTTTCTTT.

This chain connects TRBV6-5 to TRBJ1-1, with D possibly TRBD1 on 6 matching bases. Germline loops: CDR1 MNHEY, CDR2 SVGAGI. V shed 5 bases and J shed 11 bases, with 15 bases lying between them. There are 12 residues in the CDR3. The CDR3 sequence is CASSQGHLGAFF. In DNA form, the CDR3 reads TGTGCCAGCAGTCAGGGACATCTCGGGGCTTTCTTT.

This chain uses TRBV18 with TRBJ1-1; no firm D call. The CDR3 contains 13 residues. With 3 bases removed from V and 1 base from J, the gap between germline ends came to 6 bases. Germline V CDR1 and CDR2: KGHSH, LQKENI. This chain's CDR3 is CASSPERNTEAFF. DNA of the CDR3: TGTGCCAGCTCACCGGAGAGGAACACTGAAGCTTTCTTT.

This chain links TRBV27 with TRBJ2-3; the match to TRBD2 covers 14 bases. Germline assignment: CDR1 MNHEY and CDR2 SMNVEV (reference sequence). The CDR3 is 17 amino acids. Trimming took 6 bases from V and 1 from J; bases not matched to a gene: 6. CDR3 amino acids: CASSWTSGGLGTDTQYF. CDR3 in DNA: TGTGCCAGCAGCTGGACTAGCGGGGGGCTCGGCACAGATACGCAGTATTTT.

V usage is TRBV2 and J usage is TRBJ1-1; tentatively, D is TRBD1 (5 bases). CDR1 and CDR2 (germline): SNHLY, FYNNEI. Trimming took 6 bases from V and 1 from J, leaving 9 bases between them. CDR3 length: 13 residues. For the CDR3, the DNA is TGTGCCAGCAGGGGGGACTCGAACACTGAAGCTTTCTTT. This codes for CASRGDSNTEAFF. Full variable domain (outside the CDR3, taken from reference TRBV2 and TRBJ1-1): EPEVTQTPSHQVTQMGQEVILRCVPISNHLYFYWYRQILGQKVEFLVSFYNNEISEKSEIFDDQFSVERPDGSNFTLKIRSTKLEDSAMYFCASRGDSNTEAFFGQGTRLTVV.

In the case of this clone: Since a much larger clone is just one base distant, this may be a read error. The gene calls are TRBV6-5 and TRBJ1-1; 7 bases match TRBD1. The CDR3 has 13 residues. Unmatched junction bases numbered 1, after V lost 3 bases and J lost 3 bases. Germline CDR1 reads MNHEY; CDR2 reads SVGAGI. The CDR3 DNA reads TGTGCCAGCAGTTATACAGGGGACACTGAAGCTTTCTTT. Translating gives CASSYTGDTEAFF.